This T cell receptor beta chain was sequenced for a study of blood T cell repertoires in COVID-19. Turning to the study itself: The United States, Italy and Spain provided the acute and convalescent COVID-19 samples. PBMCs, B-cell-depleted T cells, or T cells were the source of the cDNA or gDNA that made up the material.

Original methodology: It was from reference gene primer amplification that nucleated cell counts were estimated. TCRdb's copy holds only in-frame clones and misses some; the assay was immunoSEQ multiplex PCR. Clone size and the V and J calls come from that table; the DNA yielded D and trimming. The repertoire consists of around 60,000 clones, with around 80% occurring once and the leading ten covering 15% to 25%. Seattle patients were enrolled while actively infected and followed longitudinally. V lost 3 bases to trimming and J lost 4 bases, with 16 bases between them. The germline CDR1 and CDR2 sequences are SGHTA and FQGNSA. The CDR3 extends over 16 amino acids.

The V call is TRBV7-2, the J call TRBJ1-3; D possibly corresponds to TRBD1 (6 bases). Sequences were obtained from peripheral blood. The TCR originated in a man aged 25-45 years with COVID-19, enrolled during active disease. For the CDR3, the DNA is TGTGCCAGCAGCTTCCCCGGGGAGGGGGAGGGAAACACCATATATTTT. It yields the protein CASSFPGEGEGNTIYF. Full variable domain (outside the CDR3, taken from reference TRBV7-2 and TRBJ1-3): GAGVSQSPSNKVTEKGKDVELRCDPISGHTALYWYRQSLGQGLEFLIYFQGNSAPDKSGLPSDRFSAERTGGSVSTLTIQRTQQEDSAVYLCASSFPGEGEGNTIYFGEGSWLTVV.